The 27 T cell receptor beta chains presented below share a single source sample, sequenced in a study of technical replicates of blood from several donors. TCRdb's table, derived via immunoSEQ multiplex PCR, lists solely in-frame clones and lacks some. This sample yields tens of thousands of clones, of which about 93% are seen a single time; 0.39% belongs to the top ten. The sequencing input was T cells isolated from PBMCs. These receptors all stem from a human donor in good health.

The rearrangement joins TRBV6-5 to TRBJ1-1; 8 bases line up with TRBD1. Germline CDR1 is MNHEY and CDR2 is SVGAGI. After removal of 6 bases from V and 6 bases from J, the junction contained 9 bases not matched to a gene. This CDR3 has 14 amino acids. The CDR3 sequence is CASSYPGQVPEAFF. CDR3 bases: TGTGCCAGCAGCTACCCGGGACAGGTCCCTGAAGCTTTCTTT.

The genes are TRBV6-6 and TRBJ2-1, with D perhaps TRBD1 (6 bases). The germline CDR1 and CDR2 sequences are MNHNY and SVGAGI (reference sequence). The CDR3 length is 14 residues. Between the trimmed V and J ends, which lost 4 bases and 2 bases, there was a span of 9 bases. The CDR3 nucleotides are TGTGCCAGCAGTTTCGGGACAACCTACAATGAGCAGTTCTTC. It specifies CASSFGTTYNEQFF.

The rearrangement joins TRBV4-1 to TRBJ1-2; weak D call: TRBD1 (6 bases). V was pared by 4 bases and J by 8 bases, with 20 bases between. The CDR3 runs 15 residues. The germline CDR1 and CDR2 sequences are MGHRA and YSYEKL. The CDR3 spells CASSRGTLMFGGYTF. The CDR3 DNA reads TGCGCCAGCAGCCGTGGGACACTAATGTTTGGGGGCTACACCTTC.

This rearrangement joins TRBV30 to TRBJ1-1, with a possible D match to TRBD1 (6 bases). The CDR3 sequence is 13 residues long. CDR1 is GTSNPN, CDR2 SVGIG, per germline (reference sequence). V dropped 5 bases and J dropped 2 bases, with 12 bases sitting between them. Here the CDR3 DNA reads TGTGCCTGGGCAGGGGATTTTAACACTGAAGCTTTCTTT. This translates into CAWAGDFNTEAFF. The full variable domain, in which reference TRBV30 and TRBJ1-1 provide the parts outside the CDR3, is SQTIHQWPATLVQPVGSPLSLECTVEGTSNPNLYWYRQAAGRGLQLLFYSVGIGQISSEVPQNLSASRPQDRQFILSSKKLLLSDSGFYLCAWAGDFNTEAFFGQGTRLTVV.

Written as DNA, the CDR3 is TGTGCCAGCACCCGTCTAGGGGACACAGATACGCAGTATTTT. This codes for CASTRLGDTDTQYF. This chain joins TRBV27 and TRBJ2-3, with D tentatively TRBD1 (5 bases). The CDR3 runs to 14 residues. V gave up 7 bases and J gave up 2 bases, with 13 bases separating them. Germline V gene lookup returns CDR1 MNHEY and CDR2 SMNVEV (reference sequence).

The CDR3 reads CASSRGQGYQETQYF. The CDR3 DNA reads as TGCGCCAGCAGCCGAGGACAGGGGTACCAAGAGACCCAGTACTTC. V usage is TRBV4-1 and J usage is TRBJ2-5; 9 nucleotides agree with TRBD1. J gave up 0 bases and V 4 bases, and 3 bases lay outside the gene matches. The CDR3 covers 15 residues. CDR1 and CDR2 (germline): MGHRA, YSYEKL.

The chain uses TRBV19 and TRBJ2-1; 7 bases are shared with TRBD1. J lost 3 bases, V lost 5 bases, and 7 bases had no gene match. Looked up from germline, CDR1 is LNHDA and CDR2 is SQIVND (reference sequence). The CDR3 spans 15 residues. The CDR3 region has the DNA TGTGCCAGTAGTCCAGACAGGGAAGGCTACAATGAGCAGTTCTTC. This translates into CASSPDREGYNEQFF.

V usage is TRBV6-5 and J usage is TRBJ1-2; possibly TRBD1 for D (6 bases). Germline lookup yields CDR1 MNHEY and CDR2 SVGAGI. V was clipped by 4 bases and J by 4 bases, with 13 bases between them. The CDR3 consists of 14 residues. The CDR3 nucleotides read TGTGCCAGCAGTTTTCTGGGACATAGCTATGGCTACACCTTC. Protein: CASSFLGHSYGYTF.

This clone showed up just once. This chain joins TRBV7-2 and TRBJ1-5; 8 bases align to TRBD1. The CDR3 totals 15 residues. Trimming cost V 1 base and J 5 bases; bases outside gene matches: 4. Germline assignment: CDR1 SGHTA and CDR2 FQGNSA. CDR3 sequence reads: CASSLGGQGYQPQHF. DNA for the CDR3: TGTGCCAGCAGCTTAGGCGGACAGGGTTATCAGCCCCAGCATTTT.

The chain recombines TRBV19 with TRBJ2-7, with 7 bases that match TRBD1. Germline loops: CDR1 LNHDA, CDR2 SQIVND (reference sequence). The CDR3 runs 15 residues. The ends lost 4 bases at V and 0 bases at J; junction bases unmatched: 6. The CDR3 reads CASSTRDSSSYEQYF. DNA of the CDR3: TGTGCCAGTAGTACCCGGGACAGCTCCTCCTACGAGCAGTACTTC.

This chain joins TRBV5-1 and TRBJ1-3, with 8 bases identical to TRBD1. Germline CDR1 and CDR2: SGHRS and YFSETQ. CDR3 size: 15 residues. The junction had 12 bases not matched to a gene; V was cut back by 5 bases and J by 8 bases. CDR3 sequence: CASSASRTGTDTIYF. In DNA, the CDR3 is TGCGCCAGCAGTGCGTCCCGGACAGGGACGGACACCATATATTTT.

The chain is built from TRBV7-9 and TRBJ2-7; D possibly corresponds to TRBD1 (6 bases). CDR3 length equals 15 residues. CDR1 is SEHNR, CDR2 FQNEAQ, per germline (reference sequence). Trimming took off 7 bases at V and 0 bases at J, with 16 bases between the two ends. As DNA, the CDR3 is TGTGCCAGCACCACACAGGGTTCAAGCTCCTACGAGCAGTACTTC. Translating it yields CASTTQGSSSYEQYF.

The chain carries TRBV7-3 and TRBJ1-3; D may be TRBD1 (6 bases). Deletions cut 0 bases from V and 0 bases from J, with 6 bases between. The length of the CDR3 is 15 residues. Germline lookup yields CDR1 SGHTA and CDR2 FQGTGA. For the CDR3, the DNA is TGTGCCAGCAGCTTAACAGGGGGCTCTGGAAACACCATATATTTT. Its translation is CASSLTGGSGNTIYF.

This chain links TRBV6-5 with TRBJ2-7; 7 bases line up with TRBD1. From germline, CDR1 is MNHEY and CDR2 SVGAGI. V lost 6 bases to trimming and J lost 4 bases; unmatched junction nucleotides: 9. The CDR3 consists of 14 residues. CDR3 region: CASRTDRDRYEQYF. The CDR3 DNA reads TGTGCCAGCAGAACAGACCGGGACAGATACGAGCAGTACTTC.

This sequence joins TRBV11-3 and TRBJ1-4, with 7 bases identical to TRBD1. The trim removed 1 base at V and 5 bases at J, leaving 10 bases unmatched. The CDR3 contains 17 residues. Germline values: CDR1 SGHNT, CDR2 YENEEA. CDR3 bases: TGTGCCAGCAGCTTAGTGCTTTGGGGACAGAGGAATGAAAAACTGTTTTTT. As protein: CASSLVLWGQRNEKLFF.

Here the CDR3 DNA reads TGTGCCAGCAGCTTAGGCCCAGGGTCAGGTGAAAAACTGTTTTTT. The encoded protein is CASSLGPGSGEKLFF. The genes are TRBV13 and TRBJ1-4, with D possibly matching TRBD1 (5 bases). The CDR3 contains 15 residues. Germline V lookup: CDR1 PRHDT, CDR2 FYEKMQ (reference sequence). V was shortened by 0 bases and J by 7 bases, with 12 bases between the two germline ends.

The chain employs TRBV5-1 and TRBJ2-7; 14 nucleotides align to TRBD2. The junction had 12 bases not matched to a gene; V was cut back by 3 bases and J by 4 bases. The CDR3 loop spans 18 amino acids. The V gene's germline CDR1 is SGHRS and CDR2 YFSETQ. CDR3 DNA: TGCGCCAGCAGCTCTCCCGGGACTAGCGGGAGTTCGTTTTACGAGCAGTACTTC. Translated: CASSSPGTSGSSFYEQYF.

The V and J genes are TRBV19 and TRBJ1-2, with TRBD1 as a possible D gene (5 bases). V was trimmed by 7 bases and J by 2 bases, leaving 17 bases between them. Germline values: CDR1 LNHDA, CDR2 SQIVND (reference sequence). The CDR3 runs 15 residues. CDR3 sequence reads: CASTRGSGVNYGYTF. In nucleotides, the CDR3 is TGTGCCAGTACAAGGGGCTCCGGTGTAAACTATGGCTACACCTTC.

The rearrangement joins TRBV30 to TRBJ2-1; 8 positions match TRBD2. The CDR3 has 15 amino acids. V shed 0 bases, J shed 2 bases, and the junction held 3 bases outside the gene matches. Germline loops: CDR1 GTSNPN, CDR2 SVGIG (reference sequence). The DNA for the CDR3 is TGTGCCTGGAGTGTACAACTAGCGGCCTACAATGAGCAGTTCTTC. Its protein is CAWSVQLAAYNEQFF. The full variable domain, with the rest looked up from reference TRBV30 and TRBJ2-1, is SQTIHQWPATLVQPVGSPLSLECTVEGTSNPNLYWYRQAAGRGLQLLFYSVGIGQISSEVPQNLSASRPQDRQFILSSKKLLLSDSGFYLCAWSVQLAAYNEQFFGPGTRLTVL.

This sequence joins TRBV4-1 and TRBJ2-3; 12 nucleotides match TRBD2. Germline assignment: CDR1 MGHRA and CDR2 YSYEKL. Germline trimming cut 1 base from V and 1 base from J; bases unmatched to any gene: 9. The CDR3 loop spans 19 amino acids. CDR3 protein: CASSQVGLAGGLGTDTQYF. CDR3 DNA: TGCGCCAGCAGCCAAGTAGGCCTAGCGGGAGGGTTGGGCACAGATACGCAGTATTTT.

This clone was recorded a few times. The rearrangement links TRBV11-3 to TRBJ1-3; D remains unclear. The CDR3 loop spans 16 amino acids. The V end lost 5 bases, the J end lost 4 bases, and 18 bases lay between the germline ends. Germline V CDR1 and CDR2: SGHNT, YENEEA. This chain's CDR3 is CASSTQPGLAGNTIYF. For the CDR3, the DNA is TGTGCCAGCAGCACCCAGCCAGGTCTGGCAGGAAACACCATATATTTT.

The rearrangement links TRBV7-3 to TRBJ1-1; D is undetermined. The length of the CDR3 is 12 residues. Germline assignment: CDR1 SGHTA and CDR2 FQGTGA. Trimming removed 3 bases from V and 7 bases from J, with 9 bases in between. In DNA form, the CDR3 reads TGTGCCAGCAGCTTTTCGGGAAATGAAGCTTTCTTT. Translated, it gives CASSFSGNEAFF.

This clone has only one observation. The chain joins TRBV25-1 to TRBJ2-3, with 7 bases that match TRBD2. CDR1 and CDR2 (germline): MGHDK, SYGVNS. CDR3 length: 15 amino acids. With V trimmed by 6 bases and J by 3 bases, 9 bases remained unmatched. CDR3: CASRGGRVGTDTQYF. The CDR3 bases are TGTGCCAGCAGGGGGGGGAGGGTTGGGACAGATACGCAGTATTTT. The complete variable domain, with remaining parts taken from reference TRBV25-1 and TRBJ2-3, reads EADIYQTPRYLVIGTGKKITLECSQTMGHDKMYWYQQDPGMELHLIHYSYGVNSTEKGDLSSESTVSRIRTEHFPLTLESARPSHTSQYLCASRGGRVGTDTQYFGPGTRLTVL.

This clone was seen once. Here the CDR3 reads CASSTTGKPYEQYF. The CDR3 DNA is TGTGCCAGCAGTACCACCGGGAAACCCTACGAGCAGTACTTC. The chain recombines TRBV28 with TRBJ2-7, with D tentatively TRBD2 (5 bases). Trimming shortened V by 5 bases and J by 2 bases, and 13 bases separated the two germline ends. The CDR3 is 14 residues long. Germline V lookup: CDR1 MDHEN, CDR2 SYDVKM.

The V call is TRBV4-3, the J call TRBJ2-3, with 9 positions matching TRBD2. V was clipped by 0 bases and J by 0 bases; unmatched bases: 7. CDR3 length equals 18 residues. Germline CDR1 reads LGHNA; CDR2 reads YSLEER. The CDR3 DNA reads as TGCGCCAGCAGCCAAGATAGCGGGAGCGGCCATAGCACAGATACGCAGTATTTT. It yields the protein CASSQDSGSGHSTDTQYF.

The V and J genes are TRBV4-3 and TRBJ2-7, with 9 bases aligning to TRBD2. J was trimmed by 4 bases and V by 2 bases; bases with no gene match: 6. Germline V gene data show CDR1 as LGHNA and CDR2 as YSLEER. The length of the CDR3 is 15 residues. The CDR3 nucleotides read TGCGCCAGCAGCCAATTTCGCGGGAGGGCGTACGAGCAGTACTTC. Protein sequence: CASSQFRGRAYEQYF.

The chain is built from TRBV11-3 and TRBJ2-1, with 14 bases aligning to TRBD2. The CDR3 runs 16 residues. CDR1 is SGHNT and CDR2 is YENEEA in the germline V gene. V lost 2 bases to trimming and J lost 12 bases; unmatched junction nucleotides: 9. CDR3 DNA sequence: TGTGCCAGCAGCTTATCCGGGACTAGCGGGAGATACACGCAGTTCTTC. Translation: CASSLSGTSGRYTQFF. The variable domain in full, with the rest retrieved from reference TRBV11-3 and TRBJ2-1, is EAGVVQSPRYKIIEKKQPVAFWCNPISGHNTLYWYLQNLGQGPELLIRYENEEAVDDSQLPKDRFSAERLKGVDSTLKIQPAELGDSAVYLCASSLSGTSGRYTQFFGPGTRLTVL.